This T cell receptor beta chain was sequenced for a study of T cell responses to AZD1222 COVID-19 vaccine. Overall study findings and caveats: Vaccine-associated CD4 TCRs ranged over spike, dominating at 160-218 and 743-854. Donor demographics were predominantly white British with a female majority; clonal diversity may be underestimated.

Profiling relied on immunoSEQ multiplex PCR, and the TCRdb table lists in-frame clones only, not all of them. The data show 90,000 or so clones, roughly 89% seen once. Looked up from germline, CDR1 is LGHDT and CDR2 is YNNKEL (reference sequence). CDR3 length: 14 amino acids. V lost 5 bases and J lost 6; bases outside the gene matches: 8. To note about this clone: Antigen unknown.

The chain is built from TRBV3-1 (or the pseudogene TRBV3-2) and TRBJ1-2; 8 nucleotides agree with TRBD1. This clonotype originated in an adult in good health. The sample in question was peripheral blood, obtained on day 0 of AZD1222 vaccination. The CDR3 nucleotides read TGTGCCAGCAGCGCGGGACAGGCAGATGATGGCTACACCTTC. Protein sequence: CASSAGQADDGYTF.